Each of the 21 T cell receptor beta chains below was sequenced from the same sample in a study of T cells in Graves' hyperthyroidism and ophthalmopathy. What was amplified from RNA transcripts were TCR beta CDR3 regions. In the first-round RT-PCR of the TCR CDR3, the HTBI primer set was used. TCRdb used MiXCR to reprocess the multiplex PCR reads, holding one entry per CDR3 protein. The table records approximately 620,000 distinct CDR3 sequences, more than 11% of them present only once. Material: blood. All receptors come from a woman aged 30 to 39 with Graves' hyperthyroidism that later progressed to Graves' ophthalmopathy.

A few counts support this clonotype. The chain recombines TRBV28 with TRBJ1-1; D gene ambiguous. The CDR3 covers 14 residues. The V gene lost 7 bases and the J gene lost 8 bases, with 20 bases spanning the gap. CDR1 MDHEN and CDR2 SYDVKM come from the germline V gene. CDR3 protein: CASTPPPTASEAFF. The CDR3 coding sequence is TGTGCCAGCACCCCCCCCCCCACGGCCTCCGAAGCTTTCTTT.

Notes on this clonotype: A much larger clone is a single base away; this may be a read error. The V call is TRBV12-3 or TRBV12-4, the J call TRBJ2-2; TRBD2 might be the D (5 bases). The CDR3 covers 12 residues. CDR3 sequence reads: CASSLRFGVLFF. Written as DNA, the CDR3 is TGTGCCAGCAGTTTGCGGTTCGGGGTGCTGTTTTTT.

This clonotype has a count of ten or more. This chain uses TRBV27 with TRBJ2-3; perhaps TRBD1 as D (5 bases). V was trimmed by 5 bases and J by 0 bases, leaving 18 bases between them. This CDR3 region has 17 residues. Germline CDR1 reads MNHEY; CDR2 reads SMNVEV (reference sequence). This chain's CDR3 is CASSLGHPIASTDTQYF. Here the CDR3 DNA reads TGTGCCAGCAGTCTAGGACATCCGATTGCTAGCACAGATACGCAGTATTTT.

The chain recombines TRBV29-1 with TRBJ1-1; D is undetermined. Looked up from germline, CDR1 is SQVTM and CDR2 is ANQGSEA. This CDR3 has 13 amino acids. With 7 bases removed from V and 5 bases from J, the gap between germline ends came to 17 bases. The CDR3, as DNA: TGCAGCGGGGCCCCTCTTGACGAGACTGAAGCTTTCTTT. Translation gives CSGAPLDETEAFF.

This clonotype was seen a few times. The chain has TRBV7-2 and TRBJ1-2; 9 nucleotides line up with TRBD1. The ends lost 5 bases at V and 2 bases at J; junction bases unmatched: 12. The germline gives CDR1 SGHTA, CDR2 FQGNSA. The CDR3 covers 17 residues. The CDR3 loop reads CASSPTTGTGLNYGYTF. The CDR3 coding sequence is TGTGCCAGCAGCCCCACCACCGGGACAGGGTTGAACTATGGCTACACCTTC.

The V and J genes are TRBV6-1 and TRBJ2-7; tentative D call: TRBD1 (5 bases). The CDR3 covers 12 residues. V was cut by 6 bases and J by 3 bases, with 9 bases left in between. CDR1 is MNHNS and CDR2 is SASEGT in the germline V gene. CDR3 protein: CASRVGDYEQYF. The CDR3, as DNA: TGTGCCAGCAGGGTAGGGGACTACGAGCAGTACTTC.

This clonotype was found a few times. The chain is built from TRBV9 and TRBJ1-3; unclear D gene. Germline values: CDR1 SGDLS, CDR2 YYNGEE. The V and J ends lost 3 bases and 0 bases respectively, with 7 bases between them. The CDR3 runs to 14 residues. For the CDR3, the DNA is TGTGCCAGCAGCGCACAGCCCTCTGGAAACACCATATATTTT. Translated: CASSAQPSGNTIYF.

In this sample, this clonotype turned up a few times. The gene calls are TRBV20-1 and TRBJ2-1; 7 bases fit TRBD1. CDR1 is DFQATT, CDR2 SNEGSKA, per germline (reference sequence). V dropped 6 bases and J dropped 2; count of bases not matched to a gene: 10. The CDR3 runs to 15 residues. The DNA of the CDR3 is TGCAGTGCCACATCCCGGGACAGTCCCTACAATGAGCAGTTCTTC. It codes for CSATSRDSPYNEQFF.

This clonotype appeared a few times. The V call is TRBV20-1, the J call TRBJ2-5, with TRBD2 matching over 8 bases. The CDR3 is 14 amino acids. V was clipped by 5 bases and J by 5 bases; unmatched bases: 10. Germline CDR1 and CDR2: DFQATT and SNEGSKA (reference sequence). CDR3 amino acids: CSALQAGAEETQYF. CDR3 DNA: TGCAGTGCTCTCCAAGCGGGAGCCGAGGAGACCCAGTACTTC.

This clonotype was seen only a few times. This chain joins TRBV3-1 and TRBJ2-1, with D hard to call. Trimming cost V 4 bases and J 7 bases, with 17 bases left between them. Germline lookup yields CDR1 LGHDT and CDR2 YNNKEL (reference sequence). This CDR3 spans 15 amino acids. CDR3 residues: CASSLDPSPRNEQFF. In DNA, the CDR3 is TGTGCCAGCAGCCTTGACCCCTCCCCACGGAATGAGCAGTTCTTC.

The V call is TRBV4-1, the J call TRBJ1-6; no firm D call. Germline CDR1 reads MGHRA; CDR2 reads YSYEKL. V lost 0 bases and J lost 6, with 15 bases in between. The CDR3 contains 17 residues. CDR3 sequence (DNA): TGCGCCAGCAGCCAAGATCCTACAGCTTTTTTTAATTCACCCCTCCACTTT. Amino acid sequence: CASSQDPTAFFNSPLHF.

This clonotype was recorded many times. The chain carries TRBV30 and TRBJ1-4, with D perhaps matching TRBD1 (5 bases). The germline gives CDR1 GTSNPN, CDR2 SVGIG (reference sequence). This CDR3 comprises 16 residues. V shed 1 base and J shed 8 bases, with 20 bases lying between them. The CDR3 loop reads CAWSASIRGVWEKLFF. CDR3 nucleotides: TGTGCCTGGAGTGCTTCAATCCGAGGGGTGTGGGAAAAACTGTTTTTT.

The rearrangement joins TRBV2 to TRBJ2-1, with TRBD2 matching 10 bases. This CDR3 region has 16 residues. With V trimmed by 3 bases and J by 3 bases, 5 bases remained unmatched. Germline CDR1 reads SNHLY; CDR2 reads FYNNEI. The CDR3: CASSEEPSGGYNEQFF. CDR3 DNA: TGTGCCAGCAGTGAGGAGCCTAGCGGGGGCTACAATGAGCAGTTCTTC.

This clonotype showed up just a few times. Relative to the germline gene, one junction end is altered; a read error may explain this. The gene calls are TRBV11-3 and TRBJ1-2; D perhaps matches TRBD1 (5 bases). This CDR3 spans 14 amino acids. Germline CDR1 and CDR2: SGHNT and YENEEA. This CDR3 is CAGSSPALEGGYTF. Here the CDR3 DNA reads TGTGCCGGCAGTTCTCCGGCCCTAGAGGGGGGCTACACCTTC. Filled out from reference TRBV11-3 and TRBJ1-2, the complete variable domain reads EAGVVQSPRYKIIEKKQPVAFWCNPISGHNTLYWYLQNLGQGPELLIRYENEEAVDDSQLPKDRFSAERLKGVDSTLKIQPAELGDSAVYLCAGSSPALEGGYTFGSGTRLTVV.

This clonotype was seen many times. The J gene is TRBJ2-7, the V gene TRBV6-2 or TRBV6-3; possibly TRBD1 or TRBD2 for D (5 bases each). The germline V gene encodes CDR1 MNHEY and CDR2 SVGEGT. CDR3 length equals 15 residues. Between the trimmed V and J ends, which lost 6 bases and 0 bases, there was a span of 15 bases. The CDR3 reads CASSPEGTSSYEQYF. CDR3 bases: TGTGCCAGCAGCCCGGAAGGGACGAGCTCCTACGAGCAGTACTTC.

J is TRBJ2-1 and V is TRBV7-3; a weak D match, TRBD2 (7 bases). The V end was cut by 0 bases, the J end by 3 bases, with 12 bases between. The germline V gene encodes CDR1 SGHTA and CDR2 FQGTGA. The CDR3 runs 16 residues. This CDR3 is CASSLTGGGIYNEQFF. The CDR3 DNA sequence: TGTGCCAGCAGCTTAACTGGGGGGGGCATCTACAATGAGCAGTTCTTC.

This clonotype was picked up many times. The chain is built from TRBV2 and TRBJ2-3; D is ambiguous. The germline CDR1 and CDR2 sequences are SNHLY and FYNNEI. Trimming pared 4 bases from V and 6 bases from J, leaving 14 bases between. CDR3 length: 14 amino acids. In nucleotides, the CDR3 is TGTGCCAGCAGTGTCTTGTCGGCCTCGGATACGCAGTATTTT. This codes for CASSVLSASDTQYF.

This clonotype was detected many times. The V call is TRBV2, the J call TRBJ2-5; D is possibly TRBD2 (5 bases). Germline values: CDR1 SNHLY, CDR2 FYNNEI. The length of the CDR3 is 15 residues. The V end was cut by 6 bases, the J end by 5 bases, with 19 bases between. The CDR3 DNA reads TGTGCCAGCAGCAGCGGCAGAATGGAAGTGGAGACCCAGTACTTC. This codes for CASSSGRMEVETQYF.

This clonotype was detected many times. DNA of the CDR3: TGTGCCAGCAGAACCGGGATAGCGCCCAATGAGCAGTTCTTC. Translating gives CASRTGIAPNEQFF. The chain employs TRBV7-8 and TRBJ2-1, with D perhaps matching TRBD2 (5 bases). Looked up from germline, CDR1 is SGHVS and CDR2 is FQNEAQ. This CDR3 has 14 amino acids. V was clipped by 6 bases and J by 6 bases, with 15 bases between them. Complete variable domain (other parts from reference TRBV7-8 and TRBJ2-1): GAGVSQSPRYKVAKRGQDVALRCDPISGHVSLFWYQQALGQGPEFLTYFQNEAQLDKSGLPSDRFFAERPEGSVSTLKIQRTQQEDSAVYLCASRTGIAPNEQFFGPGTRLTVL.

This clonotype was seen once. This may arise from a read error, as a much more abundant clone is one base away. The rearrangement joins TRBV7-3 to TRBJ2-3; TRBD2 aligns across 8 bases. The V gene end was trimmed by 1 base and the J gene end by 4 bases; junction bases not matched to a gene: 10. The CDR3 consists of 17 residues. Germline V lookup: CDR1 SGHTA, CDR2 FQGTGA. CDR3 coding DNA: TGTGCCAGCAGCTTAAACGCCGGGGCGGGAGGCTCAGATACGCAGTATTTT. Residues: CASSLNAGAGGSDTQYF.

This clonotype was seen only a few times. In DNA, the CDR3 is TGTGCCAGCAGCTTATCTACAGGCCAAGAGACCCAGTACTTC. It codes for CASSLSTGQETQYF. J is TRBJ2-5 and V is TRBV7-9, with TRBD1 as a possible D gene (5 bases). CDR3 length: 14 amino acids. Per germline, CDR1 SEHNR and CDR2 FQNEAQ (reference sequence). V lost 2 bases to trimming and J lost 1 base, with 8 bases between them.